The clone carrying this T cell receptor beta chain was found many times. The source of the sample is a study of response to subunit inactivated influenza vaccine. The CDR3 sequence is 13 residues long. The V gene's germline CDR1 is SEHNR and CDR2 FQNEAQ (reference sequence). V lost 5 bases to trimming and J lost 7 bases; unmatched junction nucleotides: 2. TCRdb reprocessed the RT-PCR reads via MiXCR and lists one record per CDR3 protein. The sample includes some 640,000 distinct CDR3 sequences, roughly 13% seen only once; the top ten take around 6.5%. The rearrangement links TRBV7-9 to TRBJ1-6; the match to TRBD1 covers 7 bases. The TCR comes from a man aged 45-60 years who received an inactivated influenza vaccine. The sample in question was PBMCs from blood, obtained around 15 days before vaccination. The CDR3 here is CASSPGGNSPLHF. The CDR3 region has the DNA TGTGCCAGCAGCCCAGGGGGAAATTCACCCCTCCACTTT.